This T cell receptor (beta chain) was found in a study of read filtering for tumor transcriptome and immune sequencing. About the research overall: DNase treatment preceded whole-transcriptome library preparation. TCR-mapped reads were about 4 to 11 million with IR-seq versus roughly 85 to 1,300 with RNA-seq.

This clonotype was seen more than once but under ten times. Its antigen is not known. The library was built from about 370 ng RNA with molecular barcoded adaptors for alpha/delta and beta/gamma chains. TCRdb called the reads again in MiXCR, with one record for every CDR3 protein. The sample has some 130,000 distinct CDR3 sequences, about 13% seen once. Study-level points and caveats: RNA-seq captured clonotypes less deeply and reliably than IR-seq. Dropping single-read clonotypes raised IR-seq and RNA-seq shared-clonotype correlation.

Trimming removed 3 bases from V and 5 bases from J; junction bases left unmatched: 7. Per germline, CDR1 KGHDR and CDR2 SFDVKD. The CDR3 loop spans 16 amino acids. The sequence was collected from a donor over 35 with multiple myeloma. This sequence joins TRBV24-1 and TRBJ2-1, with TRBD2 identical over 9 bases. Source material: a population of CD138-negative cells sorted from bone marrow. CDR3 DNA sequence: TGTGCCACCAGTGATCCCGGGACTAGCCTTCACAATGAGCAGTTCTTC. Protein: CATSDPGTSLHNEQFF.